This T cell receptor beta chain is from a study of PD-1 blockade in mismatch repair-deficient tumors. Findings and caveats of the study: Rapid post-treatment expansion, then contraction, generally preceding radiologic response, marked tumor-resident clones.

This CDR3 is 12 amino acids long. Trimming took off 3 bases at V and 5 bases at J, with 4 bases between the two ends. Per germline, CDR1 MNHEY and CDR2 SVGAGI. Points on this clone: Its antigen is currently unknown.

TCRdb's copy holds only in-frame clones and misses some; the assay was immunoSEQ multiplex PCR. The table has about 84,000 clones, approximately 81% seen once. Mismatch repair deficiency was confirmed in all patients, by PCR or immunohistochemistry. The chain joins TRBV6-5 to TRBJ2-2; D gene ambiguous. Source: peripheral blood, taken 12 weeks after starting pembrolizumab. The receptor comes from an adult with mismatch repair-deficient cancer. The CDR3 reads CASSYNTGELFF. The CDR3 DNA reads as TGTGCCAGCAGTTATAATACCGGGGAGCTGTTTTTT.